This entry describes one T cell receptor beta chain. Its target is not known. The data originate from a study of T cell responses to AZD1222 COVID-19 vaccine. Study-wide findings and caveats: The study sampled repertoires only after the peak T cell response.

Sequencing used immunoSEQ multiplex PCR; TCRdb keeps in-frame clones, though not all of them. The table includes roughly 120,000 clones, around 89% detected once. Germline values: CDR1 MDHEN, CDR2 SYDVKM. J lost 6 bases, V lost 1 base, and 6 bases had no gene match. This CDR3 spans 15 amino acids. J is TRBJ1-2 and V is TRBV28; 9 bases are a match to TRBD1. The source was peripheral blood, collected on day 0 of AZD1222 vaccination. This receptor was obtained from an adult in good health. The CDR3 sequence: CASSLSGQGQNGYTF. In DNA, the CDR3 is TGTGCCAGCAGTTTATCGGGACAGGGTCAAAATGGCTACACCTTC.